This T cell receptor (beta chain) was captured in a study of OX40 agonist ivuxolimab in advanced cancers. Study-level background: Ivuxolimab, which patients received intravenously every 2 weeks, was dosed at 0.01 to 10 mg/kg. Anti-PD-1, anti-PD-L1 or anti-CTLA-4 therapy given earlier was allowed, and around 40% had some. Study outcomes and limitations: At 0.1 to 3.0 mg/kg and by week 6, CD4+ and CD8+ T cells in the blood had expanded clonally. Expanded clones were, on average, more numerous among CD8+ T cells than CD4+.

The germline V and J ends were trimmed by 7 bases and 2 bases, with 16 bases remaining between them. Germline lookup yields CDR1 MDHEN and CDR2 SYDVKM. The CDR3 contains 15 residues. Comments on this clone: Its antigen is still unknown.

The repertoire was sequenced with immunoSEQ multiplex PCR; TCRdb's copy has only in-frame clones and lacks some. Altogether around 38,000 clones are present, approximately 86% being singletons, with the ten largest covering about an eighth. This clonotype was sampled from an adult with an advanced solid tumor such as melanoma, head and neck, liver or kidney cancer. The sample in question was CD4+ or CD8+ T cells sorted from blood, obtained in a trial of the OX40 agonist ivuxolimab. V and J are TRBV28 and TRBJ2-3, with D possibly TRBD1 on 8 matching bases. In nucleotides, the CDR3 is TGTGCCAGCACCCTAGCGGACAGGGACACAGATACGCAGTATTTT. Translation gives CASTLADRDTDTQYF.